A selection of T cell receptor beta chains follows, all from one sample in a study of Tregs in tolerant kidney transplant recipients. Assay used: immunoSEQ multiplex PCR; TCRdb lists only in-frame clones, some missing. The sample lists over 50,000 clones, about 83% seen once, with 4.5% to 6.5% in the top ten. Sample: CD4+ T cells from blood. The source of these receptors is a human donor in good health. CDR3s include the opening cysteine and the closing phenylalanine or tryptophan. Fields, in order: J gene, V gene, clone size, D gene, CDR3 protein, CDR3 DNA. A D gene is named only where the DNA matches it firmly. Clone sizes are given selectively: once, few, many, or a class where the clone is expanded.

>TRBJ2-3|TRBV9|NA|NA
CASSVTGATDTQYF
TGTGCCAGCAGCGTGACGGGAGCCACAGATACGCAGTATTTT
>TRBJ1-3|TRBV5-1|NA|NA
CASSLGGLNTIYF
TGCGCCAGCAGCTTGGGGGGGCTGAACACCATATATTTT
>TRBJ2-5|TRBV7-2|NA|NA
CASSLVGSQILYF
TGTGCCAGCAGCTTAGTCGGGTCCCAAATCCTTTACTTC
>TRBJ2-1|TRBV6-6|NA|NA
CASSYRDRLNEQFF
TGTGCCAGCAGTTACCGGGACCGCCTCAATGAGCAGTTCTTC
>TRBJ2-7|TRBV7-2|NA|TRBD2
CASSLVTAGIYEQYF
TGTGCCAGCAGCTTAGTCACAGCGGGAATCTACGAGCAGTACTTC
>TRBJ2-1|TRBV6-5|NA|TRBD2
CASSYLAGVEQFF
TGTGCCAGCAGTTATCTAGCGGGAGTGGAGCAGTTCTTC
>TRBJ1-2|TRBV6-6|NA|NA
CASSYPARGYDYGYTF
TGTGCCAGCAGTTACCCCGCTAGGGGATATGACTATGGCTACACCTTC
>TRBJ2-5|TRBV9|NA|NA
CASSLEGVSARTQYF
TGTGCCAGCAGCCTGGAGGGGGTCTCGGCTAGGACCCAGTACTTC
>TRBJ1-6|TRBV7-9|NA|TRBD1
CASSFSTGVSPLHF
TGTGCCAGCAGCTTCTCGACAGGGGTTTCACCCCTCCACTTT
>TRBJ1-2|TRBV4-1|NA|NA
CASSHPIDGYTF
TGCGCCAGCAGCCATCCGATAGATGGCTACACCTTC
>TRBJ2-5|TRBV7-3|NA|NA
CASSLLPGDGETQYF
TGTGCCAGCAGCTTATTGCCAGGGGATGGGGAGACCCAGTACTTC
>TRBJ1-6|TRBV14|NA|NA
CASSGRRGREVSPLHF
TGTGCCAGCAGCGGCCGCCGCGGCAGGGAAGTATCACCCCTCCACTTT
>TRBJ1-6|TRBV30|NA|NA
CAWNGRADSPLHF
TGTGCCTGGAACGGGAGGGCAGACTCACCCCTCCACTTT
>TRBJ2-3|TRBV7-3|NA|TRBD1
CASSFRGRTDTQYF
TGTGCCAGCAGCTTCAGGGGGCGCACAGATACGCAGTATTTT
>TRBJ2-3|TRBV7-9|NA|TRBD2
CASSLGLAGFTDTQYF
TGTGCCAGCAGCTTAGGTCTAGCGGGGTTCACAGATACGCAGTATTTT
>TRBJ1-1|TRBV11-3|NA|TRBD1
CASSFSGAGGTEAFF
TGTGCCAGCAGCTTTTCGGGGGCAGGGGGCACTGAAGCTTTCTTT
>TRBJ2-7|TRBV9|once|TRBD1
CASSVRTGGGEQYF
TGTGCCAGCAGCGTCCGGACAGGGGGAGGCGAGCAGTACTTC
>TRBJ1-4|TRBV6-1|once|TRBD1
CASSQPGQSDEKLFF
TGTGCCAGCAGCCAACCGGGACAGTCCGATGAAAAACTGTTTTTT
>TRBJ1-6|TRBV7-2|few|NA
CASSLQQAGSPLHF
TGTGCCAGCAGCTTACAACAGGCAGGCTCACCCCTCCACTTT
>TRBJ1-2|TRBV7-2|many|TRBD1
CASRPGGVGYGYTF
TGTGCCAGCAGGCCAGGGGGGGTCGGCTATGGCTACACCTTC
>TRBJ2-3|TRBV20-1|NA|NA
CSGQNGDTQYF
TGCAGTGGTCAGAACGGAGATACGCAGTATTTT
>TRBJ2-7|TRBV6-6|NA|TRBD2
CAVKRGSYEQYF
TGTGCCGTTAAGCGGGGGTCCTACGAGCAGTACTTC
>TRBJ2-7|TRBV14|NA|TRBD2
CASSQIWGLASHEQYF
TGTGCCAGCAGCCAAATTTGGGGACTAGCGTCTCACGAGCAGTACTTC
>TRBJ2-1|TRBV7-2|once|TRBD2
CASSPSPSGRKQFF
TGTGCCAGCAGCCCCAGTCCTAGCGGGAGGAAGCAGTTCTTC
>TRBJ2-6|TRBV7-3|NA|TRBD1
CASSKQGAGANVLTF
TGTGCCAGCAGCAAGCAGGGGGCCGGGGCCAACGTCCTGACTTTC
>TRBJ2-7|TRBV11-3|NA|NA
CASSFETVSYEQYF
TGTGCCAGCAGCTTCGAAACAGTCTCCTACGAGCAGTACTTC
>TRBJ2-3|TRBV2|NA|TRBD2
CASRVAGPHGTDTQYF
TGTGCCAGCAGGGTAGCGGGGCCGCATGGGACAGATACGCAGTATTTT
>TRBJ1-3|TRBV30|NA|NA
CAWSEGRGNTIYF
TGTGCCTGGAGTGAGGGGCGGGGAAACACCATATATTTT
>TRBJ2-5|TRBV12-5|NA|TRBD1
CASGQGDQETQYF
TGTGCTAGTGGGCAGGGGGACCAAGAGACCCAGTACTTC
>TRBJ2-7|TRBV11-3|NA|NA
CASSSSLHVAPSYEQYF
TGTGCCAGCAGCTCTAGCCTTCACGTGGCGCCATCCTACGAGCAGTACTTC
>TRBJ2-7|TRBV30|NA|TRBD2
CAWSVGGRSYEQYF
TGTGCCTGGAGTGTAGGCGGGAGGTCTTACGAGCAGTACTTC
>TRBJ1-2|TRBV6-5|NA|TRBD1
CASSYLPGGNYGYTF
TGTGCCAGCAGTTACCTGCCAGGGGGCAACTATGGCTACACCTTC
>TRBJ1-2|TRBV11-2|NA|TRBD1
CASSLTGGGYGYTF
TGTGCCAGCAGCTTAACAGGGGGCGGCTATGGCTACACCTTC
>TRBJ2-1|TRBV10-3|NA|TRBD1
CAMGQESYNEQFF
TGTGCCATGGGACAGGAGTCCTACAATGAGCAGTTCTTC
>TRBJ2-1|TRBV7-8|NA|NA
CASSLREDPYNEQFF
TGTGCCAGCAGCTTAAGGGAGGACCCCTACAATGAGCAGTTCTTC
>TRBJ2-5|TRBV2|NA|NA
CASSESMDTPVLETQYF
TGTGCCAGCAGTGAAAGTATGGACACTCCGGTCTTGGAGACCCAGTACTTC
>TRBJ1-1|TRBV19|few|NA
CASRSTTEAFF
TGTGCCAGTAGAAGTACCACTGAAGCTTTCTTT
>TRBJ2-7|TRBV5-4|NA|NA
CASSFRSSEQYF
TGTGCCAGCAGCTTTCGTTCATCCGAGCAGTACTTC
>TRBJ2-3|TRBV9|NA|TRBD1
CASSVGTGSTDTQYF
TGTGCCAGCAGCGTCGGGACAGGTAGCACAGATACGCAGTATTTT
>TRBJ2-2|TRBV7-6|NA|TRBD2
CASSLLAGTTGELFF
TGTGCCAGCAGCTTATTAGCGGGGACAACCGGGGAGCTGTTTTTT
>TRBJ1-2|TRBV29-1|NA|TRBD1
CSVSTGQGNYGYTF
TGCAGCGTCAGTACGGGACAGGGCAACTATGGCTACACCTTC